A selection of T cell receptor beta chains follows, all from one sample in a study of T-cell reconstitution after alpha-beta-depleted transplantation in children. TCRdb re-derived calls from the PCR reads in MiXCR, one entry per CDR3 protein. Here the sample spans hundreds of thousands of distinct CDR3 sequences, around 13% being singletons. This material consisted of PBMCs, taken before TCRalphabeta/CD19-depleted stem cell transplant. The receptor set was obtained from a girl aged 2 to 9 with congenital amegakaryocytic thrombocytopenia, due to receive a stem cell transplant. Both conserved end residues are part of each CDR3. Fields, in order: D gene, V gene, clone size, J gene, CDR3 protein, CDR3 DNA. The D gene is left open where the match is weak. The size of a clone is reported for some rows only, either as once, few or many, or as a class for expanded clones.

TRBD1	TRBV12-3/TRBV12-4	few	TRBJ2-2	CASSPGRQGPGTGELFF	TGTGCCAGCAGTCCTGGTCGACAGGGCCCCGGCACCGGGGAGCTGTTTTTT
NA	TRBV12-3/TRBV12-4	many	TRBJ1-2	CASSLTPAGFLHGYTF	TGTGCCAGCAGTTTAACCCCCGCAGGGTTTCTTCATGGCTACACCTTC
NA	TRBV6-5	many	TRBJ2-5	CASSYRGRGETQYF	TGTGCCAGCAGTTATAGGGGAAGGGGAGAGACCCAGTACTTC
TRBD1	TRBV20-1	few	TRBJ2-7	CSARDPRGRFYEQYF	TGCAGTGCTAGAGATCCAAGGGGGCGTTTCTACGAGCAGTACTTC
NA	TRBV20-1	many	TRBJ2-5	CSAGRLQNQETQYF	TGCAGTGCCGGGAGACTGCAGAATCAAGAGACCCAGTACTTC
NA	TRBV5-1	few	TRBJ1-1	CASSLSGRGGVNTEAFF	TGCGCCAGCAGCTTGTCGGGACGGGGAGGAGTGAACACTGAAGCTTTCTTT
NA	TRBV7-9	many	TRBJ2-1	CASSQSVEQFF	TGTGCCAGCAGTCAATCTGTTGAGCAGTTCTTC
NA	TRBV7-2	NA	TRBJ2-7	CASSLGGPAYEQYF	TGTGCCAGCAGCTTAGGGGGGCCCGCCTACGAGCAGTACTTC
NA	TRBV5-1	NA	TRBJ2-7	CASSLDSFESSTTISYEQYF	TGCGCCAGCAGCTTGGACAGTTTCGAAAGCTCCACTACGATTTCCTACGAGCAGTACTTC
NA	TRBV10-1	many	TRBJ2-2	CASSALGVTGELFF	TGCGCCAGCAGTGCCTTAGGGGTGACCGGGGAGCTGTTTTTT